The 25 T cell receptor beta chains in this list originate from one sample, sequenced in a study of shared clonotypes between healthy human individuals. TCRdb's copy holds only in-frame clones and misses some; the assay was immunoSEQ multiplex PCR. The sample includes a few million clones, roughly nine tenths seen only once; the top ten take 0.14%. The sample was naive CD4+ T cells sorted from blood. Subset in this sample: CD45RA+ positively selected. The source of these receptors is a man aged 18-30 years in good health.

V and J are TRBV7-2 and TRBJ1-1; no definite D call. The V and J ends lost 1 base and 0 bases respectively, with 9 bases between them. CDR1 is SGHTA and CDR2 is FQGNSA in the germline V gene. This CDR3 comprises 15 residues. CDR3 sequence: CASSLGYWVNTEAFF. DNA for the CDR3: TGTGCCAGCAGCTTAGGTTACTGGGTGAACACTGAAGCTTTCTTT.

The chain combines TRBV6-1 with TRBJ1-2; D unclear. CDR3 size: 13 residues. From germline, CDR1 is MNHNS and CDR2 SASEGT. V lost 3 bases and J lost 4, with 9 bases in between. Here the CDR3 reads CASSDPSPYGYTF. The CDR3 DNA follows: TGTGCCAGCAGTGATCCTAGCCCCTATGGCTACACCTTC.

V and J are TRBV19 and TRBJ2-7; tentatively, D is TRBD1 or TRBD2 (5 bases each). Per germline, CDR1 LNHDA and CDR2 SQIVND (reference sequence). V lost 8 bases and J lost 6, with 14 bases in between. This CDR3 region has 12 residues. CDR3 loop: CASGGQGGEQYF. The DNA for the CDR3 is TGTGCCAGTGGGGGTCAGGGCGGCGAGCAGTACTTC.

The count of this clone is one. The V and J genes are TRBV29-1 and TRBJ2-2; D possibly corresponds to TRBD2 (5 bases). The germline V gene has CDR1 SQVTM and CDR2 ANQGSEA. The V end lost 6 bases, the J end lost 6 bases, and 11 bases lay between the germline ends. This CDR3 has 12 amino acids. Written as DNA, the CDR3 is TGCAGCGTCAACGGGGAGTCCGGGGAGCTGTTTTTT. Translated, it gives CSVNGESGELFF.

The DNA for the CDR3 is TGCGCCAGCAGCCAAGATCCCGCACTCTCTGGAAACACCATATATTTT. Amino acids: CASSQDPALSGNTIYF. The chain has TRBV4-1 and TRBJ1-3, with no clear D. This CDR3 has 16 residues. Germline V gives CDR1 MGHRA, CDR2 YSYEKL. Trimming cost V 0 bases and J 0 bases, with 9 bases left between them.

The chain employs TRBV2 and TRBJ2-7; the D call may be TRBD1 or TRBD2 (5 bases each). The V end lost 8 bases, the J end lost 2 bases, and 10 bases lay between the germline ends. Germline V lookup: CDR1 SNHLY, CDR2 FYNNEI. The CDR3 covers 12 residues. CDR3 DNA: TGTGCCAGCGCCGAGGGACCCTACGAGCAGTACTTC. This codes for CASAEGPYEQYF.

Concerning this clone itself: At the DNA level, this CDR3 is encoded by other sequences in the same sample as well. The J gene is TRBJ2-2, the V gene TRBV27; 8 positions match TRBD1. Germline values: CDR1 MNHEY, CDR2 SMNVEV (reference sequence). V shed 3 bases and J 1 base; nucleotides not matched to a gene: 1. There are 15 residues in the CDR3. The chain's CDR3 is CASSFGQGNTGELFF. The CDR3 DNA reads TGTGCCAGCAGTTTTGGACAGGGGAACACCGGGGAGCTGTTTTTT.

The rearrangement uses TRBV11-2 and TRBJ1-1; D possibly corresponds to TRBD1 (6 bases). V was cut by 6 bases and J by 3 bases, with 20 bases left in between. Germline V CDR1 and CDR2: SGHAT, FQNNGV. The CDR3 runs to 16 residues. CDR3 protein: CASRLGQWAWDTEAFF. The DNA of the CDR3 is TGTGCCAGCAGACTCGGACAGTGGGCTTGGGACACTGAAGCTTTCTTT.

The chain has TRBV7-8 and TRBJ1-6; 10 bases fit TRBD1. V shed 5 bases, J shed 0 bases, and the junction held 4 bases outside the gene matches. Germline CDR1 reads SGHVS; CDR2 reads FQNEAQ. CDR3 size: 17 residues. CDR3 region: CASSTGQGSSYNSPLHF. Here the CDR3 DNA reads TGTGCCAGCAGCACGGGACAGGGGAGCTCCTATAATTCACCCCTCCACTTT. Filled out from reference TRBV7-8 and TRBJ1-6, the complete variable domain reads GAGVSQSPRYKVAKRGQDVALRCDPISGHVSLFWYQQALGQGPEFLTYFQNEAQLDKSGLPSDRFFAERPEGSVSTLKIQRTQQEDSAVYLCASSTGQGSSYNSPLHFGNGTRLTVT.

This chain connects TRBV7-9 to TRBJ2-7; 9 positions agree with TRBD2. CDR1 is SEHNR and CDR2 is FQNEAQ in the germline V gene (reference sequence). The V segment lost 3 bases and the J segment 3 bases; nucleotides outside the gene matches: 6. The CDR3 has 15 residues. The CDR3 nucleotides are TGTGCCAGCAGCTTGGGCGGGAGGGTCTACTACGAGCAGTACTTC. Translation: CASSLGGRVYYEQYF.

This clone was found a few times. The V and J genes are TRBV2 and TRBJ2-7; TRBD2 is a possible D gene (5 bases). The V gene's germline CDR1 is SNHLY and CDR2 FYNNEI. The length of the CDR3 is 12 residues. The V end was cut by 5 bases, the J end by 5 bases, with 10 bases between. This CDR3 is CASSKLGDEQYF. The CDR3 DNA is TGTGCCAGCAGTAAACTCGGGGACGAGCAGTACTTC.

The V gene is TRBV6-1, the J gene TRBJ1-2; 7 bases are shared with TRBD1. CDR1 and CDR2 (germline): MNHNS, SASEGT. The CDR3 has 13 amino acids. The ends lost 6 bases at V and 2 bases at J; junction bases unmatched: 3. The CDR3 coding sequence is TGTGCCAGCAGGGGACAGATCAACTATGGCTACACCTTC. As protein: CASRGQINYGYTF.

The chain has TRBV19 and TRBJ1-2; TRBD1 aligns across 8 bases. Germline trimming cut 5 bases from V and 7 bases from J; bases unmatched to any gene: 15. Germline CDR1 reads LNHDA; CDR2 reads SQIVND (reference sequence). There are 16 residues in the CDR3. The chain's CDR3 is CASSARQGPPFPGYTF. The CDR3 bases are TGTGCCAGTAGTGCGCGACAGGGGCCGCCTTTCCCTGGCTACACCTTC.

J is TRBJ1-3 and V is TRBV29-1; D might be TRBD1 (6 bases). V was trimmed by 1 base and J by 2 bases, leaving 21 bases between them. The germline V gene has CDR1 SQVTM and CDR2 ANQGSEA. This CDR3 has 18 amino acids. The CDR3 loop reads CSVEVGSGQSYAGNTIYF. In DNA form, the CDR3 reads TGCAGCGTTGAAGTTGGAAGTGGACAGAGCTATGCTGGAAACACCATATATTTT.

Note on this clone: The sample carries other DNA sequences with the same CDR3. The J gene is TRBJ1-3, the V gene TRBV18; D unresolved. The CDR3 consists of 15 residues. The germline V gene encodes CDR1 KGHSH and CDR2 LQKENI. Trimming removed 6 bases from V and 1 base from J, with 13 bases in between. CDR3 in DNA: TGTGCCAGCTCCCCCAGAAAGGATTCTGGAAACACCATATATTTT. It yields the protein CASSPRKDSGNTIYF.

This clone was picked up one time. CDR3 coding DNA: TGTGCCAGCAGTTTAGAGGGTCCCTTTAATTCACCCCTCCACTTT. Residues: CASSLEGPFNSPLHF. This chain connects TRBV27 to TRBJ1-6; D gene ambiguous. The V end lost 2 bases, the J end lost 6 bases, and 11 bases lay between the germline ends. Germline lookup yields CDR1 MNHEY and CDR2 SMNVEV (reference sequence). This CDR3 comprises 15 residues.

As regards this clone: Other nucleotide sequences from this sample produce the same CDR3. The gene calls are TRBV11-2 and TRBJ2-5; 7 bases fit TRBD2. V lost 1 base and J lost 5; bases outside the gene matches: 4. CDR1 SGHAT and CDR2 FQNNGV come from the germline V gene. This CDR3 has 14 residues. The CDR3 bases are TGTGCCAGCAGCTTAGGACTAGCAGGGGAGACCCAGTACTTC. Protein: CASSLGLAGETQYF.

The V and J genes are TRBV11-2 and TRBJ1-6, with 9 bases identical to TRBD1. Trimming cost V 4 bases and J 11 bases; bases outside gene matches: 6. Germline loops: CDR1 SGHAT, CDR2 FQNNGV. The CDR3 spans 14 residues. CDR3 sequence (DNA): TGTGCCAGCAGCTACGGGACAGGGTACCCACCCCTCCACTTT. It codes for CASSYGTGYPPLHF. The full variable domain, its missing parts supplied by reference TRBV11-2 and TRBJ1-6, is EAGVAQSPRYKIIEKRQSVAFWCNPISGHATLYWYQQILGQGPKLLIQFQNNGVVDDSQLPKDRFSAERLKGVDSTLKIQPAKLEDSAVYLCASSYGTGYPPLHFGNGTRLTVT.

The chain combines TRBV10-2 with TRBJ1-2; the D is unclear. V was shortened by 5 bases and J by 1 base, with 8 bases between the two germline ends. The CDR3 runs to 13 residues. Germline-derived CDR1 and CDR2 are WSHSY and SAAADI. DNA for the CDR3: TGCGCCAGCAGTATTCAGCTTAACTATGGCTACACCTTC. Protein product: CASSIQLNYGYTF.

The CDR3 sequence: CASSGRFNSPLHF. CDR3 DNA sequence: TGTGCCAGCAGTGGGCGGTTTAATTCACCCCTCCACTTT. This rearrangement joins TRBV2 to TRBJ1-6; no definite D call. Germline CDR1 and CDR2: SNHLY and FYNNEI. V lost 4 bases and J lost 6, with 7 bases in between. The CDR3 has 13 amino acids.

The gene calls are TRBV6-4 and TRBJ1-1, with D uncertain. Germline V CDR1 and CDR2: MRHNA, SNTAGT. V was pared by 2 bases and J by 4 bases, with 14 bases between. The CDR3 runs to 15 residues. The DNA for the CDR3 is TGTGCCAGCAGTGACAGGGCAAAAGGATCCACTGAAGCTTTCTTT. Translating it yields CASSDRAKGSTEAFF.

The chain couples TRBV7-2 to TRBJ2-3; TRBD2 aligns across 10 bases. V shed 7 bases, J shed 4 bases, and the junction held 11 bases outside the gene matches. Germline V lookup: CDR1 SGHTA, CDR2 FQGNSA. The CDR3 length is 16 residues. For the CDR3, the DNA is TGTGCCAGCACCTTCGGACTAGCGGACAATTCAGATACGCAGTATTTT. Its protein is CASTFGLADNSDTQYF.

Only a few counts were recorded for this clone. The V gene is TRBV6-5, the J gene TRBJ1-1; maybe TRBD1 (5 bases). CDR1 is MNHEY, CDR2 SVGAGI, per germline. The CDR3 is 11 residues long. Trimming shortened V by 4 bases and J by 8 bases, and 8 bases separated the two germline ends. The CDR3 bases are TGTGCCAGCAGTTGGCAGGGCGAAGCTTTCTTT. It translates to CASSWQGEAFF.

This clone was seen a handful of times. The V gene is TRBV29-1, the J gene TRBJ1-2, with D perhaps TRBD1 (6 bases). V dropped 4 bases and J dropped 5 bases, with 14 bases sitting between them. The CDR3 contains 13 residues. The germline CDR1 and CDR2 sequences are SQVTM and ANQGSEA. In DNA form, the CDR3 reads TGCAGCGTTGTCTCGGGGGCCTCATATGGCTACACCTTC. Its translation is CSVVSGASYGYTF.

The rearrangement uses TRBV5-1 and TRBJ2-3; no definite D call. CDR3 length equals 13 residues. Germline CDR1 and CDR2: SGHRS and YFSETQ. The V end lost 6 bases, the J end lost 0 bases, and 8 bases lay between the germline ends. The CDR3 protein is CASTQLSTDTQYF. Written as DNA, the CDR3 is TGCGCCAGCACCCAATTAAGCACAGATACGCAGTATTTT.